This paragraph reports one T cell receptor (beta chain). What it binds is not known. V lost 2 bases, J lost 0 bases, and 19 bases lay in between. Germline V CDR1 and CDR2: SGHRS, YFSETQ. The CDR3 is 18 residues long. Assay execution proceeded at the deep level. Sequenced by immunoSEQ multiplex PCR; TCRdb stores in-frame clones only, minus some. The sample contains over 1.5 million clones, 95% to 99% of which appear only once. This record belongs to a study of shared clonotypes between healthy human individuals. Study-level background: The donors, two women and three men, were aged 18 to 49. General observations from the study: Represented genetic and exposure-history diversity was restricted by having few donors.

Sequenced sample: naive CD4+ T cells sorted from blood. The subset: CD45RA+ positively selected. This TCR was sampled from a young man in good health. The chain has TRBV5-1 and TRBJ2-3; unclear D gene. The CDR3 sequence: CASSFFGRRAASTDTQYF. The CDR3 DNA sequence: TGCGCCAGCAGCTTTTTCGGGCGGCGCGCAGCAAGCACAGATACGCAGTATTTT.